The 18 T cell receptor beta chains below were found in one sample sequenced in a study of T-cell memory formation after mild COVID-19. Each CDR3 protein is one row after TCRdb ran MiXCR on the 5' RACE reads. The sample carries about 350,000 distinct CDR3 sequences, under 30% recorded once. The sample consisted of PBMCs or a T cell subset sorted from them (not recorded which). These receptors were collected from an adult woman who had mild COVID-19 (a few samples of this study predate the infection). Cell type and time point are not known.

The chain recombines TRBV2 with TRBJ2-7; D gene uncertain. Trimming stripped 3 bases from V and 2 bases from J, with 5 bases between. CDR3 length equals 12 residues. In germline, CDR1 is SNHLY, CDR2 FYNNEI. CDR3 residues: CASSDRPYEQYF. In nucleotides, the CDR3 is TGTGCCAGCAGTGACAGACCCTACGAGCAGTACTTC.

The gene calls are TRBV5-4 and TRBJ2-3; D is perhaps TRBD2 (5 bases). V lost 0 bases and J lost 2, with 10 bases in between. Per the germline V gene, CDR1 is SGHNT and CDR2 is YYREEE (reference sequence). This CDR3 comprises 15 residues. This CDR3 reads CASSLAYGITDTQYF. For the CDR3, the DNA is TGTGCCAGCAGCTTGGCCTACGGGATCACAGATACGCAGTATTTT.

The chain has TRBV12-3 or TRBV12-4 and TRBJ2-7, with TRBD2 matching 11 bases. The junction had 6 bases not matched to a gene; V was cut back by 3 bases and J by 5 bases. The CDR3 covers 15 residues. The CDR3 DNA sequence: TGTGCCAGCAGTTTGACTAGCGGGGTTTCGGACGAGCAGTACTTC. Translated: CASSLTSGVSDEQYF.

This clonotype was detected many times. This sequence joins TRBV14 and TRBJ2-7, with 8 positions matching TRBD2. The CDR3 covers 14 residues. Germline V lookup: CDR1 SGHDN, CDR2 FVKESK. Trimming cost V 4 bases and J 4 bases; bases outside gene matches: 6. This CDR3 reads CASSPAGGGYEQYF. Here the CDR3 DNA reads TGTGCCAGCAGCCCGGCGGGAGGTGGGTACGAGCAGTACTTC.

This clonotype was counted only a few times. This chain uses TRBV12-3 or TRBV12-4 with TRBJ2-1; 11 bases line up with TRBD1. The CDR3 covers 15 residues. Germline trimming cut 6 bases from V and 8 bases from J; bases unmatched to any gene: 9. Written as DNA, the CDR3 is TGTGCCAGCAGCCAGTCCGGGACAGGGGGACATGAGCAGTTCTTC. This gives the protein CASSQSGTGGHEQFF.

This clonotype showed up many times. CDR3: CASSYRDGNQPQHF. DNA for the CDR3: TGTGCCAGCAGCTACCGGGACGGAAATCAGCCCCAGCATTTT. V usage is TRBV5-5 and J usage is TRBJ1-5, with a weak D call TRBD1 (5 bases). Trimming removed 3 bases at V and 4 bases at J, with 11 bases between. CDR3 length: 14 amino acids. Germline values: CDR1 SGHKS, CDR2 YYEKEE (reference sequence).

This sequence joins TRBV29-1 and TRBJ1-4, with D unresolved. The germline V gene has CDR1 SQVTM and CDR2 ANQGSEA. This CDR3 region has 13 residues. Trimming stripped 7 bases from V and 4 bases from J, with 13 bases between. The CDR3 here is CSAKFRLNEKLFF. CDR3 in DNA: TGCAGCGCCAAGTTTCGCCTTAATGAAAAACTGTTTTTT.

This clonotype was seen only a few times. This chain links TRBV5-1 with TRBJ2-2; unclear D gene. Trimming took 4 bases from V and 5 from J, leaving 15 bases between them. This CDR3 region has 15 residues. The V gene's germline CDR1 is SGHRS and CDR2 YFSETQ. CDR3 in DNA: TGCGCCAGCAGCGGTAGCCAGGTGGATACCGGGGAGCTGTTTTTT. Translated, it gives CASSGSQVDTGELFF.

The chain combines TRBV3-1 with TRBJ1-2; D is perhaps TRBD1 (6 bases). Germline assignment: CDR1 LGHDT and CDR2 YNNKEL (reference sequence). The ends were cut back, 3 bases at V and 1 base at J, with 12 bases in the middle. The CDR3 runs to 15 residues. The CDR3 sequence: CASSQRGRSNYGYTF. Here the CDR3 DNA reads TGTGCCAGCAGCCAGCGGGGGCGGAGTAACTATGGCTACACCTTC.

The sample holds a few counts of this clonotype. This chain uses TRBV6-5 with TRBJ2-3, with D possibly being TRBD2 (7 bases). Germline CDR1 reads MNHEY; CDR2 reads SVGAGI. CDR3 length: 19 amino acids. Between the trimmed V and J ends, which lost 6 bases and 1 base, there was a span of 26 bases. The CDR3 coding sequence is TGTGCCAGCAGCAGTGTCAGGGCGGGGGCCCTACTACGCACAGATACGCAGTATTTT. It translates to CASSSVRAGALLRTDTQYF.

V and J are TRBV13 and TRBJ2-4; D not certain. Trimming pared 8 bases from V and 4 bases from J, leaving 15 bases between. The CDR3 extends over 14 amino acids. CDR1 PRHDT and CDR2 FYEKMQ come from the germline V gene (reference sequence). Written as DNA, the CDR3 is TGTGCCAGCGAACCGTTGTTGGGGAAAAACATTCAGTACTTC. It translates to CASEPLLGKNIQYF. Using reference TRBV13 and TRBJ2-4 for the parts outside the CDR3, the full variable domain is AAGVIQSPRHLIKEKRETATLKCYPIPRHDTVYWYQQGPGQDPQFLISFYEKMQSDKGSIPDRFSAQQFSDYHSELNMSSLELGDSALYFCASEPLLGKNIQYFGAGTRLSVL.

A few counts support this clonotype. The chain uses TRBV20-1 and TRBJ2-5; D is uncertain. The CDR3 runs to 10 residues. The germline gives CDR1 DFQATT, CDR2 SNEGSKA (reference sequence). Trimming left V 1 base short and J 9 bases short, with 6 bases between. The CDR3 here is CSARGSPQYF. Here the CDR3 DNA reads TGCAGTGCTAGAGGCAGCCCCCAGTACTTC.

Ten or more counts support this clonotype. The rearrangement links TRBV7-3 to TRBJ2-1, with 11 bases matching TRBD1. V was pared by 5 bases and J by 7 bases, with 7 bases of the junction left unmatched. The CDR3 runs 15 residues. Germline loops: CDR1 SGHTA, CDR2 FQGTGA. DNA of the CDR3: TGTGCCAGCAGCCGAGCCGGGACAGGGGGGAATGAGCAGTTCTTC. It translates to CASSRAGTGGNEQFF.

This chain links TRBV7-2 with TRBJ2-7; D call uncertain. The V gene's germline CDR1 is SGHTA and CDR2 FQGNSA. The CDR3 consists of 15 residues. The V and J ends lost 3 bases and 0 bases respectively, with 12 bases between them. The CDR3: CASSFGEYVSYEQYF. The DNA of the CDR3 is TGTGCCAGCAGCTTTGGGGAATATGTCTCCTACGAGCAGTACTTC.

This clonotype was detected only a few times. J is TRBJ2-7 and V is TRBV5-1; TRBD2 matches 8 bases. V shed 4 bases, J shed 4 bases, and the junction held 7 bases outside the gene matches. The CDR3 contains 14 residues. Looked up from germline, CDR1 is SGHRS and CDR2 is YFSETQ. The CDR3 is CASSPAGTSYEQYF. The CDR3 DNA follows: TGCGCCAGCAGCCCGGCCGGGACTAGTTACGAGCAGTACTTC.

The CDR3 DNA sequence: TGTGCCAGCAGTTTCCGACCGGGACAGGGGGCATATGAGCAGTTCTTC. It translates to CASSFRPGQGAYEQFF. The chain recombines TRBV27 with TRBJ2-1; TRBD1 aligns across 12 bases. CDR3 length: 16 amino acids. Germline trimming cut 3 bases from V and 8 bases from J; bases unmatched to any gene: 8. In germline, CDR1 is MNHEY, CDR2 SMNVEV (reference sequence).

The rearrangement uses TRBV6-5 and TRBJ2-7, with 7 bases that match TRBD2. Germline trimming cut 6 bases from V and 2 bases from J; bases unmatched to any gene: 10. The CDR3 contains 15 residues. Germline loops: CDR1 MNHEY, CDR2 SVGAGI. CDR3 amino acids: CASRMGGKRAYEQYF. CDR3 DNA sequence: TGTGCCAGCAGGATGGGGGGGAAGAGGGCCTACGAGCAGTACTTC.

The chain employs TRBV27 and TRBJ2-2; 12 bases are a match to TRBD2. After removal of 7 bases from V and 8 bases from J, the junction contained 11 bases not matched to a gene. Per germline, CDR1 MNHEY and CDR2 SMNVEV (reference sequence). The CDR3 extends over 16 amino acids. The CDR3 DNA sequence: TGTGCCAGCACCCCGACTAGCGGGAGTCTGGTGGGGGAGCTGTTTTTT. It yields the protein CASTPTSGSLVGELFF.